The present entry profiles one T cell receptor beta chain with its context. Which antigen it targets is not known. Qualities for individual bases were not recorded, and no much larger clone is one base off. This specimen comes from a study of T cell changes during pregnancy in multiple sclerosis (dated by TCRdb to between 2019 and 2020). Regarding the complete study: The study examined how the T cell repertoire changed over the course of pregnancy in women with multiple sclerosis.

Taken from cysteine to phenylalanine, the CDR3 has 17 residues. Left in the record is the CDR3 DNA by itself, 51 bases read in frame from the first base. The V end gives up 3 bases and the J end 7 bases, leaving 13 bases in the junction not matched to a gene. The protocol used for the library was the immunoSEQ multiplex PCR assay. This immuneACCESS table, as held by TCRdb, lists in-frame sequences with V and J called but not all clones. Of the missing ones, under half trace to an unresolved V gene in checked studies; the others have no known cause. Present in this sample are about 36,000 clones, about 88% of which were seen just once. Together, the top ten hold approximately 10% of the sample.

The starting material was CD8+ T cells from peripheral blood mononuclear cells, obtained in the third trimester of pregnancy. The sequence came from a female donor with multiple sclerosis, enrolled in a pregnancy study. The sequence is built from TRBV23-1 and TRBJ2-1; TRBD1 agrees with 9 junctional bases. TRBV23-1 is noted as an ORF with a role that remains uncertain. The CDR3 sequence is CASSHPPRTGELNEQFF. At the DNA level, the sequence is TGCGCCAGCAGTCATCCCCCCCGGACAGGGGAGCTGAATGAGCAGTTCTTC.